This T cell receptor beta chain was obtained from a study of spatial heterogeneity in lung cancer (dated by TCRdb to about 2019). About the study as a whole: More beta-chain than alpha-chain transcripts were consistently detected, likely reflecting higher beta-chain transcript abundance. TCR repertoire features were related to nonsynonymous mutation counts determined by whole-exome sequencing of tumor tissue. The study quantitatively compared TCR alpha and beta repertoires across multiple tumor regions, matched nontumor lung and blood in non-small cell lung cancer. In the raw uncorrected reads, each unique combination of TCR and UMI appeared more than ten times on average. Both alpha and beta chains were TCR-sequenced in approximately 200 tumor regions, under 85 matched nontumor lung samples and roughly 50 PBMC samples obtained at surgery.

Per the publication, the time point label means: sample taken at primary tumor resection. Without any cell sorting, TCR sequencing was performed on whole RNA extracted either from tumor and nontumor lung tissue or from cryopreserved PBMC samples. The donors were 60 to 80 patients from the lung TRACERx cohort who had early-stage, untreated non-small cell lung cancer. Only patients for whom sufficient RNA was available from at least two tumor regions were selected for TCR sequencing. The paper's findings and limits, for the study overall: Confirming at a functional level the hypothesis that regional TCRs recognize regional mutations was considered to require additional single-cell paired TCR alpha and beta sequencing. Ubiquitous expanded tumor TCRs were detected in blood more often at tumor resection than at routine follow-up.

The CDR3 runs 12 residues from the cysteine to the phenylalanine. Only CDR3 DNA is held: 36 bases, read in frame from base 1. For CDR1 and CDR2, the germline V gene (reference sequence) lists SEHNR and FQNEAQ. V drops 4 bases and J drops 5 bases, leaving 9 bases in between. This clonotype has at least ten counts. Which antigen it targets is not known. No clone much larger than this one lies a single base away; base qualities are absent. Library creation used 5' RACE. TCRdb names NextSeq 500 as the instrument used. To allow correction of PCR and sequencing errors, the TCR library protocol tagged every TCR cDNA molecule with a unique molecular identifier. In the authors' own workflow: Decombinator tools were used for TCR identification, UMI-based error correction and CDR3 extraction. Expanded TCRs were defined as those above a frequency of 2 per 1,000, corresponding to the top 1% of the tumor frequency distribution. Rényi diversity was computed with the R vegan package after subsampling each repertoire 100 times to 5,000 TCRs. CDR3 similarity networks were built from amino acid triplet string-kernel similarity, with CDR3s being connected when pairwise similarity was above 0.82. The public reads were reanalyzed by TCRdb: fastp trimming at Q25, MiXCR alignment, in-frame beta chains only. Merged by CDR3 protein, the rows form single entries marked with the most common genes and DNA. None of the V and J calls come from the authors' own analysis; TCRdb made them. This sample is represented by 20,000 to 25,000 distinct CDR3 sequences; 5.5% to 8.5% of them were singletons. Roughly an eighth of the sample is in the top ten clones.

The sample here was PBMCs, taken at surgery. This receptor was obtained from a male donor with early-stage non-small cell lung cancer. The V and J segments used are TRBV7-9 and TRBJ2-7; a confident D gene designation cannot be given. The CDR3: CASSSLVDEQYF. The sequenced DNA is TGTGCCAGCAGCTCCCTTGTCGACGAGCAGTACTTC.